The 18 T cell receptor beta chains reported below all come from one sample, sequenced in a study of cytomegalovirus exposure and HLA in healthy donors. PCR primers comprised 60 Vbeta and 13 Jbeta primers. Profiling relied on immunoSEQ multiplex PCR, and the TCRdb table lists in-frame clones only, not all of them. Here the sample spans 150,000 to 200,000 clones, around 80% being singletons. Sequenced material: PBMCs. These receptors all come from a woman aged 35 to 49 in good health and CMV-seronegative.

The rearrangement joins TRBV9 to TRBJ2-3, with unresolved D. The CDR3 is made up of 13 amino acids. From germline, CDR1 is SGDLS and CDR2 YYNGEE. The ends were cut back, 0 bases at V and 2 bases at J, with 4 bases in the middle. This CDR3 is CASSVGDTDTQYF. As DNA, the CDR3 is TGTGCCAGCAGCGTAGGAGACACAGATACGCAGTATTTT.

Written as DNA, the CDR3 is TGTGCCACGGGAGTAGGCATGAACACTGAAGCTTTCTTT. Translated, it gives CATGVGMNTEAFF. J is TRBJ1-1 and V is TRBV19; D is uncertain. The ends were cut back, 10 bases at V and 0 bases at J, with 12 bases in the middle. Germline V CDR1 and CDR2: LNHDA, SQIVND (reference sequence). This CDR3 spans 13 amino acids.

This clone was observed a single time. The rearrangement links TRBV28 to TRBJ2-4; TRBD2 matches 7 bases. The CDR3 runs 15 residues. J was trimmed by 1 base and V by 6 bases; bases with no gene match: 6. The germline gives CDR1 MDHEN, CDR2 SYDVKM. In DNA form, the CDR3 reads TGTGCCAGCAGGACTCCGCGGGGGGCCAAAAACATTCAGTACTTC. Protein sequence: CASRTPRGAKNIQYF.

A note on this clone: Other DNA variants within this sample encode the same CDR3. The V gene is TRBV6-5, the J gene TRBJ1-1, with unresolved D. V gave up 6 bases and J gave up 0 bases, with 8 bases separating them. In germline, CDR1 is MNHEY, CDR2 SVGAGI. CDR3 size: 13 residues. The CDR3 protein is CASSPTVNTEAFF. The CDR3 nucleotides read TGTGCCAGCAGCCCTACAGTGAACACTGAAGCTTTCTTT.

The genes are TRBV27 and TRBJ2-6; D is undetermined. The germline V gene encodes CDR1 MNHEY and CDR2 SMNVEV (reference sequence). This CDR3 contains 15 residues. V was clipped by 5 bases and J by 4 bases, with 12 bases between them. The CDR3 nucleotides read TGTGCCAGCAGTACAGACAAAGCCGGGGCCAACGTCCTGACTTTC. Protein sequence: CASSTDKAGANVLTF.

This rearrangement joins TRBV19 to TRBJ1-4; 7 positions match TRBD1. This CDR3 has 14 residues. CDR1 and CDR2 from the germline V gene are LNHDA and SQIVND (reference sequence). The junction had 6 bases not matched to a gene; V was cut back by 7 bases and J by 4 bases. CDR3 region: CASNPGQDNEKLFF. CDR3 DNA sequence: TGTGCCAGTAACCCAGGACAGGATAATGAAAAACTGTTTTTT.

This chain uses TRBV6-5 with TRBJ2-3; 10 bases match TRBD2. The V and J ends lost 1 base and 3 bases, in that order; junction bases with no gene match: 4. The V gene's germline CDR1 is MNHEY and CDR2 SVGAGI. The CDR3 has 16 amino acids. The chain's CDR3 is CASSYLSSGGTDTQYF. The CDR3 coding sequence is TGTGCCAGCAGTTACTTATCTAGCGGGGGTACAGATACGCAGTATTTT.

The genes are TRBV6-5 and TRBJ1-2; 7 bases line up with TRBD1. J gave up 0 bases and V 2 bases, and 3 bases lay outside the gene matches. The CDR3 consists of 15 residues. Germline CDR1 and CDR2: MNHEY and SVGAGI. In DNA, the CDR3 is TGTGCCAGCAGTTACGGGACAGCATCTAACTATGGCTACACCTTC. Translation gives CASSYGTASNYGYTF.

This clone showed up just a few times. This chain connects TRBV9 to TRBJ1-1; no clear D. The CDR3 runs to 13 residues. Trimming pared 0 bases from V and 1 base from J, leaving 4 bases between. Germline CDR1 SGDLS, CDR2 YYNGEE. The CDR3 sequence: CASSVAQNTEAFF. The CDR3 DNA reads as TGTGCCAGCAGCGTAGCCCAGAACACTGAAGCTTTCTTT.

This rearrangement joins TRBV4-2 to TRBJ2-1, with 11 bases matching TRBD2. CDR3 length: 16 amino acids. CDR1 LGHNA and CDR2 YNFKEQ come from the germline V gene. Unmatched junction bases numbered 6, after V lost 4 bases and J lost 4 bases. CDR3 DNA sequence: TGTGCCAGCAGCCCTAGCGGGAGGACTGATTACAATGAGCAGTTCTTC. This codes for CASSPSGRTDYNEQFF.

The chain employs TRBV28 and TRBJ1-3, with a possible D match to TRBD1 (5 bases). CDR3 length equals 13 residues. The V gene's germline CDR1 is MDHEN and CDR2 SYDVKM. V was trimmed by 4 bases and J by 7 bases, leaving 11 bases between them. As DNA, the CDR3 is TGTGCCAGCAGTTCCCCCGGGGGGAACACCATATATTTT. The encoded protein is CASSSPGGNTIYF.

The chain combines TRBV5-4 with TRBJ1-1; 9 bases line up with TRBD1. The CDR3 has 15 residues. CDR1 SGHNT and CDR2 YYREEE come from the germline V gene (reference sequence). Trimming removed 4 bases from V and 8 bases from J; junction bases left unmatched: 12. The CDR3 reads CASSPGQDRGEEAFF. CDR3 nucleotide sequence: TGTGCCAGCAGCCCGGGCCAGGACAGGGGAGAGGAAGCTTTCTTT.

The rearrangement links TRBV6-6 to TRBJ1-3, with D perhaps TRBD1 (5 bases). The CDR3 loop spans 13 amino acids. Germline V CDR1 and CDR2: MNHNY, SVGAGI (reference sequence). The V and J ends lost 7 bases and 1 base respectively, with 8 bases between them. The CDR3 sequence: CASNRPSGNTIYF. In DNA, the CDR3 is TGTGCCAGCAACAGGCCATCTGGAAACACCATATATTTT.

V is TRBV10-3 and J is TRBJ1-1; TRBD1 matches 8 bases. The CDR3 is 12 residues long. Germline CDR1 is ENHRY and CDR2 is SYGVKD. Germline trimming cut 8 bases from V and 1 base from J; bases unmatched to any gene: 0. CDR3 amino acids: CAIGTGNTEAFF. The CDR3 coding sequence is TGTGCCATCGGGACAGGGAACACTGAAGCTTTCTTT.

The rearrangement joins TRBV7-9 to TRBJ2-1; 10 bases match TRBD2. Germline-derived CDR1 and CDR2 are SEHNR and FQNEAQ (reference sequence). J was trimmed by 0 bases and V by 5 bases; bases with no gene match: 7. The CDR3 contains 17 residues. In DNA, the CDR3 is TGTGCCAGCAGCCCGCGACTAGCGGGTAGCTCCTACAATGAGCAGTTCTTC. Amino acids: CASSPRLAGSSYNEQFF. Filled out from reference TRBV7-9 and TRBJ2-1, the complete variable domain reads DTGVSQNPRHKITKRGQNVTFRCDPISEHNRLYWYRQTLGQGPEFLTYFQNEAQLEKSRLLSDRFSAERPKGSFSTLEIQRTEQGDSAMYLCASSPRLAGSSYNEQFFGPGTRLTVL.

The chain couples TRBV7-2 to TRBJ2-5; perhaps TRBD1 as D (6 bases). Trimming stripped 4 bases from V and 1 base from J, with 16 bases between. The CDR3 loop spans 16 amino acids. Germline CDR1 and CDR2: SGHTA and FQGNSA. CDR3 in amino acids: CASSSGQLTTQETQYF. The CDR3 DNA is TGTGCCAGCAGCTCCGGACAGCTCACGACCCAAGAGACCCAGTACTTC.

The CDR3 sequence is CASSIIGGRQDEQYF. CDR3 nucleotides: TGTGCCAGTAGTATCATCGGAGGGCGTCAAGACGAGCAGTACTTC. The rearrangement uses TRBV19 and TRBJ2-7; perhaps TRBD2 as D (6 bases). The CDR3 runs to 15 residues. Germline assignment: CDR1 LNHDA and CDR2 SQIVND (reference sequence). The V end was cut by 3 bases, the J end by 5 bases, with 17 bases between.

The rearrangement uses TRBV7-2 and TRBJ2-1, with D perhaps TRBD2 (6 bases). The CDR3 covers 15 residues. Germline loops: CDR1 SGHTA, CDR2 FQGNSA. V gave up 5 bases and J gave up 2 bases, with 13 bases separating them. CDR3 region: CASSLGTSTYNEQFF. The CDR3 bases are TGTGCCAGCAGCCTGGGGACTTCAACCTACAATGAGCAGTTCTTC.